These 2 T cell receptor beta chains share one sample of origin, sequenced in a study of beta chain features in type 1 diabetes (dated by TCRdb to the late 2010s). Receptor libraries were prepared by the immunoSEQ multiplex PCR assay. The entire isolated RNA was reverse transcribed using the High Capacity cDNA Reverse Transcription Kit, and thus expressed TCRB transcripts were sequenced. TCRdb limited this immuneACCESS table to in-frame rearrangements with V and J called. A share of clones is missing; checked studies link under half to unresolved V genes, and the rest is unexplained. The sample table contains tens of thousands of clones; only one count was recorded for roughly a third of them. 0.45% of the sample is in the top ten clones. Material for sequencing was stem cell memory CD4+ T cells from blood. The meaning of the sample's cell subset or site label: stem cell-like memory CD4+ T cells. The receptor set was obtained from a woman between 18 and 30 years old in good health.

The chain has TRBV29-1 and TRBJ2-5, with D perhaps TRBD2 (5 bases). Trimming took 0 bases from V and 5 from J, leaving 22 bases between them. Germline CDR1 and CDR2: SQVTM and ANQGSEA. The CDR3 extends over 17 amino acids. The chain's CDR3 is CSVEDWESRGWRETQYF. In nucleotides, the CDR3 is TGCAGCGTTGAAGATTGGGAGTCTAGAGGGTGGCGGGAGACCCAGTACTTC.

Remarks on this clone: The sample contains more than one DNA sequence encoding this CDR3. The J gene is TRBJ2-3, the V gene TRBV7-2; TRBD2 agrees at 7 bases. The J segment lost 0 bases and the V segment lost 0 bases, leaving 0 bases of the junction unmatched. CDR1 is SGHTA, CDR2 FQGNSA, per germline. This CDR3 contains 15 residues. In DNA, the CDR3 is TGTGCCAGCAGCTTAGCGGGGGGGAGCACAGATACGCAGTATTTT. This translates into CASSLAGGSTDTQYF. The complete variable domain, with remaining parts taken from reference TRBV7-2 and TRBJ2-3, reads GAGVSQSPSNKVTEKGKDVELRCDPISGHTALYWYRQSLGQGLEFLIYFQGNSAPDKSGLPSDRFSAERTGGSVSTLTIQRTQQEDSAVYLCASSLAGGSTDTQYFGPGTRLTVL.